Described below is a single T cell receptor (beta chain) sequence and its context. The antigen remains undetermined. The germline gives CDR1 LNHDA, CDR2 SQIVND (reference sequence). There are 13 residues in the CDR3. V was trimmed by 3 bases and J by 3 bases, leaving 6 bases between them. These data belong to a study of T cell repertoires in cytomegalovirus infection. Across the whole study: Public TCR beta signatures were indicative of both CMV infection and a matching HLA type. Findings of the study overall: The ex vivo response was dominated by HLA-C-restricted CMV-specific TCR beta clonotypes.

TCRdb reanalysed the reads using MiXCR and keeps one entry per CDR3 protein. The sample contains some 480,000 distinct CDR3 sequences, 30% to 35% of which appear only once. V usage is TRBV19 and J usage is TRBJ1-5; unclear D gene. The source is a human donor in good health (CMV status not recorded). Some clones in this sample may be carry-over from other donors' samples. The sequenced sample was cultured PBMCs, obtained from culture after CMV antigen stimulation. The CDR3 nucleotides read TGTGCCAGTAGTATGCAGGACAATCAGCCCCAGCATTTT. Translation: CASSMQDNQPQHF.